A selection of T cell receptor beta chains follows, all from one sample in a study of T cell responses to AZD1222 COVID-19 vaccine. TCRdb's copy holds only in-frame clones and misses some; the assay was immunoSEQ multiplex PCR. Here the sample spans roughly 180,000 clones, approximately 91% being singletons. This sample comprised peripheral blood, obtained 28 days after the second AZD1222 dose. The receptors originated from an adult who received the AZD1222 COVID-19 vaccine. Both conserved end residues are part of each CDR3. Fields, in order: CDR3 protein, CDR3 DNA, D gene, J gene, V gene. A D gene is named only where the DNA matches it firmly.

CASSVDGWGEQFF TGTGCCAGCAGCGTAGATGGGTGGGGTGAGCAGTTCTTC - TRBJ2-1 TRBV9
CASSPRDRGAGNTIYF TGTGCCAGCTCACCGAGGGACAGGGGGGCTGGAAACACCATATATTTT TRBD1 TRBJ1-3 TRBV18
CASSFQTGGSNTEAFF TGCGCCAGCAGCTTCCAGACAGGGGGGTCGAACACTGAAGCTTTCTTT TRBD1 TRBJ1-1 TRBV5-1
CAWSVLSFGTSGRATTGELFF TGTGCCTGGAGTGTATTAAGTTTCGGGACTAGCGGGAGGGCCACAACCGGGGAGCTGTTTTTT TRBD2 TRBJ2-2 TRBV30
CASSRGTDNTGELFF TGTGCCAGTAGCAGGGGGACAGACAACACCGGGGAGCTGTTTTTT TRBD1 TRBJ2-2 TRBV19
CASSTIRGGSAEAFF TGTGCCAGCAGCACCATCAGGGGCGGGAGCGCTGAAGCTTTCTTT - TRBJ1-1 TRBV27
CASSFGSADTGELFF TGTGCCAGCAGCTTTGGGTCGGCGGACACCGGGGAGCTGTTTTTT - TRBJ2-2 TRBV5-5
CASSFYRGTEAFF TGTGCCAGCAGCTTTTACAGGGGTACTGAAGCTTTCTTT TRBD1 TRBJ1-1 TRBV5-4
CASSQQMNTEAFF TGTGCCAGCAGCCAACAAATGAACACTGAAGCTTTCTTT - TRBJ1-1 TRBV7-8
CASSLEAGGGTEAFF TGTGCCAGCAGCTTAGAGGCAGGGGGAGGGACTGAAGCTTTCTTT TRBD1 TRBJ1-1 TRBV7-9
CASSDSNCTGESYEQYF TGTGCCAGCAGTGACTCGAATTGTACAGGGGAATCCTACGAGCAGTACTTC TRBD1 TRBJ2-7 TRBV6-4
CAISDTSYEQYF TGTGCCATCAGTGACACGAGCTACGAGCAGTACTTC - TRBJ2-7 TRBV10-3